This T cell receptor (beta chain) was documented in a study of T cell responses to AZD1222 COVID-19 vaccine. The germline V and J ends were trimmed by 3 bases and 5 bases, with 12 bases remaining between them. The CDR3 is 13 residues long. CDR1 SGHRS and CDR2 YFSETQ come from the germline V gene. Study-wide results and caveats: Seropositivity was recorded at baseline in only a handful of AZD1222 recipients.

On this clone: Its specificity is not known.

Only in-frame clones appear in the TCRdb table, and some are missing; sequencing was by immunoSEQ multiplex PCR. This sample has 150,000 or so clones, with roughly 87% found just once. The sequences come from peripheral blood, collected 28 days after the second AZD1222 dose. This clonotype was obtained from an adult who received the AZD1222 COVID-19 vaccine. The V and J genes are TRBV5-1 and TRBJ2-7; D may be TRBD1 (6 bases). The CDR3 region is CASSSPPGDEQYF. CDR3 coding DNA: TGCGCCAGCAGCTCACCCCCAGGGGACGAGCAGTACTTC.